This entry describes one T cell receptor beta chain. Its antigen is currently unknown. Combined were second doses at about 4 or about 12 weeks. The protocol was immunoSEQ multiplex PCR, while the TCRdb copy is restricted to in-frame clones and leaves out a portion. Altogether 150,000 to 190,000 clones are present, approximately 91% being singletons, with the ten largest covering more than 1.3%. This sample was taken from a study of T cell responses to AZD1222 COVID-19 vaccine. Findings and caveats of the study: Reportedly, nearly half of unique spike TCRs recognized epitopes outside B.1.351/B.1.1.7 mutations. A rise in Spike-specific TCR breadth and depth followed two AZD1222 doses. It should be noted that donors were predominantly white British and more often female, and clonal diversity was possibly underestimated.

This sequence was found in an adult who received the AZD1222 COVID-19 vaccine. Sequencing used peripheral blood, obtained 28 days after the second AZD1222 dose.

The DNA for the CDR3 is TGTGCCAGTAGTATAGGTGAGGTCTACAATGAGCAGTTCTTC. Its translation is CASSIGEVYNEQFF. V and J are TRBV19 and TRBJ2-1; D is unclear. V was trimmed by 1 base and J by 3 bases, leaving 7 bases between them. Germline V lookup: CDR1 LNHDA, CDR2 SQIVND (reference sequence). This CDR3 comprises 14 residues.